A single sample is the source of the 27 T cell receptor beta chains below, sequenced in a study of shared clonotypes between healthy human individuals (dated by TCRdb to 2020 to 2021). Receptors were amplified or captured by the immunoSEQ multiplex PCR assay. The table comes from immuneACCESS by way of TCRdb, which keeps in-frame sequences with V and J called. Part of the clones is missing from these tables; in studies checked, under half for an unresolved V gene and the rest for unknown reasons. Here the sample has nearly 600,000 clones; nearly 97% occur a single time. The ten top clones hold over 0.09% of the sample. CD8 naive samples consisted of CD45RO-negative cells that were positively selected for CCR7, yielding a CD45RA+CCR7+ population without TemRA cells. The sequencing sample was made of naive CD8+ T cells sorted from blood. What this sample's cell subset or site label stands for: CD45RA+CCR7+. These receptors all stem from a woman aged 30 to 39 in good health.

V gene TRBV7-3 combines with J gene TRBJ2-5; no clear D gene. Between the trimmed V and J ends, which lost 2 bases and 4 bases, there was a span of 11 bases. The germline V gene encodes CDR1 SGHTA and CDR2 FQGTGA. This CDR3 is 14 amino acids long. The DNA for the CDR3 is TGTGCCAGCAGCTTATCGCCAGCTGGAGAGACCCAGTACTTC. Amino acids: CASSLSPAGETQYF.

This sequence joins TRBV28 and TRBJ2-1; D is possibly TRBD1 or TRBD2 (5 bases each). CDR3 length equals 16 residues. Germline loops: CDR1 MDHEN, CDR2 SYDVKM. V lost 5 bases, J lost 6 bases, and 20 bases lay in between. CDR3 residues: CASSPAVRDLSNEQFF. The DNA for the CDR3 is TGTGCCAGCAGTCCTGCGGTACGGGACCTATCCAATGAGCAGTTCTTC.

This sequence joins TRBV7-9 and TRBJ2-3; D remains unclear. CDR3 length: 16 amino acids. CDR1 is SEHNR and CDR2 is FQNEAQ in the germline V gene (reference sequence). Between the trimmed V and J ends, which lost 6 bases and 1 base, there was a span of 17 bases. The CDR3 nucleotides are TGTGCCAGCAGTTCTACCCCGGTATATGGCACAGATACGCAGTATTTT. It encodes CASSSTPVYGTDTQYF.

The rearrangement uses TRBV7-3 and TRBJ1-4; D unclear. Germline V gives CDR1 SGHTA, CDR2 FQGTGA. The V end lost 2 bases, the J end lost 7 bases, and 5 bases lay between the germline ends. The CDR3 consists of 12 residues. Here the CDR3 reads CASSLGFEKLFF. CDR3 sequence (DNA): TGTGCCAGCAGCTTAGGTTTTGAAAAACTGTTTTTT.

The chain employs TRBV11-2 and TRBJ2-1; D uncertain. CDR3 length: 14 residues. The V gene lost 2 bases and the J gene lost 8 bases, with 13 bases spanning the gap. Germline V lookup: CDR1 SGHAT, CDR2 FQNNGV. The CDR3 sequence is CASSLLAQDHEQFF. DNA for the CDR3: TGTGCCAGCAGCTTACTTGCCCAGGACCATGAGCAGTTCTTC.

This chain's CDR3 is CASSSGTGWGLDEKLFF. CDR3 in DNA: TGTGCCAGCAGCTCCGGGACAGGGTGGGGCCTAGATGAAAAACTGTTTTTT. J is TRBJ1-4 and V is TRBV5-6, with 9 bases identical to TRBD1. CDR3 length: 17 amino acids. V trimming: 3 bases; J trimming: 6 bases; junction bases outside the gene matches: 12. The V gene's germline CDR1 is SGHDT and CDR2 YYEEEE.

The CDR3, as DNA: TGTGCTACAGCGTCTCTCGGGGAAACCTACAATGAGCAGTTCTTC. As protein: CATASLGETYNEQFF. V and J are TRBV28 and TRBJ2-1, with D possibly matching TRBD2 (5 bases). CDR3 size: 15 residues. Germline lookup yields CDR1 MDHEN and CDR2 SYDVKM.

The CDR3: CASSLAGKYNEQFF. Written as DNA, the CDR3 is TGTGCCAGCAGCTTAGCGGGTAAATACAATGAGCAGTTCTTC. V gene TRBV7-6 combines with J gene TRBJ2-1; D is unclear. The CDR3 is 14 residues long. V lost 0 bases and J lost 4, with 7 bases in between. Germline lookup yields CDR1 SGHVS and CDR2 FNYEAQ. Supplemented by reference TRBV7-6 and TRBJ2-1, the full variable domain reads GAGVSQSPRYKVTKRGQDVALRCDPISGHVSLYWYRQALGQGPEFLTYFNYEAQQDKSGLPNDRFSAERPEGSISTLTIQRTEQRDSAMYRCASSLAGKYNEQFFGPGTRLTVL.

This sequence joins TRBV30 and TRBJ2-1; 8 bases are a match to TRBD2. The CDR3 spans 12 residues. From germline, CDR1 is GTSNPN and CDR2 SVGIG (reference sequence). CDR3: CARGGGWNEQFF. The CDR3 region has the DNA TGTGCTCGGGGGGGTGGTTGGAATGAGCAGTTCTTC.

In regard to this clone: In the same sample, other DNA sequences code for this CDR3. CDR3 in amino acids: CASSLGASAYEQYF. CDR3 coding DNA: TGTGCCAGCAGCTTGGGGGCATCGGCCTACGAGCAGTACTTC. The genes are TRBV5-6 and TRBJ2-7; D unresolved. The length of the CDR3 is 14 residues. Germline CDR1 and CDR2: SGHDT and YYEEEE. Deletions cut 0 bases from V and 2 bases from J, with 9 bases between.

The CDR3 spells CASSSGTPLSYEQYF. The CDR3 nucleotides are TGTGCCAGCAGCTCCGGGACGCCTCTCTCCTACGAGCAGTACTTC. The rearrangement links TRBV5-8 to TRBJ2-7; D is tentatively TRBD1 or TRBD2 (5 bases each). Germline CDR1 and CDR2: SGHTS and YDEGEE. Trimming cost V 3 bases and J 0 bases, with 13 bases left between them. This CDR3 comprises 15 residues.

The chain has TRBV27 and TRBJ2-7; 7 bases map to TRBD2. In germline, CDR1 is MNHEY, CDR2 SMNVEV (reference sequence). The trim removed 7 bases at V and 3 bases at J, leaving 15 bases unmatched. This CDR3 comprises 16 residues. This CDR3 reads CASTPYGGSSRYEQYF. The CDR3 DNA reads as TGTGCCAGCACCCCCTATGGCGGGAGTTCCCGCTACGAGCAGTACTTC.

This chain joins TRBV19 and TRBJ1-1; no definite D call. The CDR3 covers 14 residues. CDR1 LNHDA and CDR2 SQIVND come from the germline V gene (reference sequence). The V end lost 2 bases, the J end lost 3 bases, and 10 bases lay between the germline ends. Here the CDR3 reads CASSIMPGHTEAFF. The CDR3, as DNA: TGTGCCAGTAGTATAATGCCGGGCCACACTGAAGCTTTCTTT.

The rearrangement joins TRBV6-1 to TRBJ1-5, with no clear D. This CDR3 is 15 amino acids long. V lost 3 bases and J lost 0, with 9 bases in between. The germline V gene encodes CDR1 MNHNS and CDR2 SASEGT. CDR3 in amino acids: CASSENFYSNQPQHF. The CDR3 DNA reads TGTGCCAGCAGTGAGAACTTCTATAGCAATCAGCCCCAGCATTTT.

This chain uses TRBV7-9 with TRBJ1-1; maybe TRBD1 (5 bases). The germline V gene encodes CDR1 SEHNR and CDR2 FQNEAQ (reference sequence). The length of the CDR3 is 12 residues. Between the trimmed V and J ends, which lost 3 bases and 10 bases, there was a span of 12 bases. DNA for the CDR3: TGTGCCAGCAGCTTCGGGGGATTGGGAGCTTTCTTT. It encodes CASSFGGLGAFF.

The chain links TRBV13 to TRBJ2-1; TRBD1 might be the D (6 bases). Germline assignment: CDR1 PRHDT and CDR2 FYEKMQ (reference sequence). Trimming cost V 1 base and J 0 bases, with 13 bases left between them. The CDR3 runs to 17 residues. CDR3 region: CASSLEGTQSSYNEQFF. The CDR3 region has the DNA TGTGCCAGCAGCTTAGAGGGGACACAAAGCTCCTACAATGAGCAGTTCTTC.

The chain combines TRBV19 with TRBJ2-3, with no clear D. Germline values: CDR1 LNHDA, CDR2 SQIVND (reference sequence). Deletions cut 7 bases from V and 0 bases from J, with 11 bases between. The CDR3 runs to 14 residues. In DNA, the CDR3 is TGTGCCAGTAACCCGCGTCTAAGCACAGATACGCAGTATTTT. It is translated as CASNPRLSTDTQYF.

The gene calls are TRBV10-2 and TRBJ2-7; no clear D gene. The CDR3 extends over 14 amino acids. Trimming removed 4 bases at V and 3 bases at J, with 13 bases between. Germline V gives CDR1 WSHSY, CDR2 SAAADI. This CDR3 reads CASSGMGSDYEQYF. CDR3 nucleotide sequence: TGCGCCAGCAGTGGGATGGGTAGTGACTACGAGCAGTACTTC.

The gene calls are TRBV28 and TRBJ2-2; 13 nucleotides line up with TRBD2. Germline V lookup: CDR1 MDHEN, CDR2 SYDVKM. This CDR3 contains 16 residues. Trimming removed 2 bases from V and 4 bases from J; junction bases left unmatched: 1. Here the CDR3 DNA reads TGTGCCAGCAGTTTACGACTAGCGGGAGGCACCGGGGAGCTGTTTTTT. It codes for CASSLRLAGGTGELFF.

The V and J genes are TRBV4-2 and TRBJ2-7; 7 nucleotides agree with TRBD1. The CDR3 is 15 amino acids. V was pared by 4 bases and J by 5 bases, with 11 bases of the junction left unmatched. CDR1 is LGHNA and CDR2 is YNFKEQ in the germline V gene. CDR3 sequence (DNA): TGTGCCAGCAGCCCTTACTCGGGACAGAGACACGAGCAGTACTTC. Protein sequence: CASSPYSGQRHEQYF.

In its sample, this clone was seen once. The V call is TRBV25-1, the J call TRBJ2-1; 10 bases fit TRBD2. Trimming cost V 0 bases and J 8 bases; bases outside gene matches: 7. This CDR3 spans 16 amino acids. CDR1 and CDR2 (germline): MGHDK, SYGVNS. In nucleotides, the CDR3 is TGTGCCAGCAGTGAATATATCGCTAGCGGGAGCTATGAGCAGTTCTTC. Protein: CASSEYIASGSYEQFF.

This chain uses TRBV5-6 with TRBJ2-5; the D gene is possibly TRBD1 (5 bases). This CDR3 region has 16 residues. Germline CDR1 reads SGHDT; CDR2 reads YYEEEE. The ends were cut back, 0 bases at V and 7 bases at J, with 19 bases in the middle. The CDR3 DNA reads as TGTGCCAGCAGCTTGGCCCTTCAGGGCGAGTTGGGGACCCAGTACTTC. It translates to CASSLALQGELGTQYF.

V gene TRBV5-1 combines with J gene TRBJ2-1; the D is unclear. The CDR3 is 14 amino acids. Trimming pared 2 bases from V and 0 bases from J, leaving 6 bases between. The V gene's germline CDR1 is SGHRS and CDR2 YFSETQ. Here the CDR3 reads CASSFEPSYNEQFF. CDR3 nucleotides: TGCGCCAGCAGCTTCGAACCCTCCTACAATGAGCAGTTCTTC.

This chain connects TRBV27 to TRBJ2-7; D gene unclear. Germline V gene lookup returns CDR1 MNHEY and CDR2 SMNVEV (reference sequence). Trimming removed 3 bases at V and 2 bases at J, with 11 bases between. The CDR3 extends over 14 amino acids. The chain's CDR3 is CASSFLAIPYEQYF. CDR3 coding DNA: TGTGCCAGCAGTTTTCTCGCGATTCCCTACGAGCAGTACTTC.

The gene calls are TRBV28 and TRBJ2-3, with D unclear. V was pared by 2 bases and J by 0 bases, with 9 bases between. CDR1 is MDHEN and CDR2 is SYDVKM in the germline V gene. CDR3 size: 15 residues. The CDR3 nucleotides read TGTGCCAGCAGTTTAGTAGGCGGTAGCACAGATACGCAGTATTTT. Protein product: CASSLVGGSTDTQYF.

The CDR3 DNA sequence: TGCGCCAGCAGCCAAGTTGCGGTATCTCGGGAGACCCAGTACTTC. Amino acids: CASSQVAVSRETQYF. V usage is TRBV4-1 and J usage is TRBJ2-5, with D unclear. The germline gives CDR1 MGHRA, CDR2 YSYEKL. The CDR3 runs 15 residues. Deletions cut 1 base from V and 5 bases from J, with 14 bases between.

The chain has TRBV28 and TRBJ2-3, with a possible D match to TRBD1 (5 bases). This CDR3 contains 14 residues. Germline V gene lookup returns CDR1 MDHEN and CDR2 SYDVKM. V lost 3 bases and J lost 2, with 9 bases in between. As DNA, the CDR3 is TGTGCCAGCAGTTTGGCCAGGGACACAGATACGCAGTATTTT. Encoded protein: CASSLARDTDTQYF. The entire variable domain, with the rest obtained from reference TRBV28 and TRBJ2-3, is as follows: DVKVTQSSRYLVKRTGEKVFLECVQDMDHENMFWYRQDPGLGLRLIYFSYDVKMKEKGDIPEGYSVSREKKERFSLILESASTNQTSMYLCASSLARDTDTQYFGPGTRLTVL.